Below are 32 T cell receptor beta chains sequenced from a single sample in a study of blood T cell repertoires in COVID-19. The table came from immunoSEQ multiplex PCR; TCRdb's copy has only in-frame clones and leaves some out. The profile shows under 200,000 clones, roughly four fifths of them singletons. The sequencing sample was made of peripheral blood. The receptor source for this set is a woman of 80 years or more with COVID-19, enrolled during active disease.

The rearrangement joins TRBV20-1 to TRBJ2-3, with TRBD2 identical over 8 bases. From germline, CDR1 is DFQATT and CDR2 SNEGSKA (reference sequence). CDR3 size: 15 residues. Trimming cost V 7 bases and J 0 bases; bases outside gene matches: 9. The DNA for the CDR3 is TGCAGTGGTCGTGAAGCGGGGGCGAGCACAGATACGCAGTATTTT. This gives the protein CSGREAGASTDTQYF.

This chain joins TRBV6-8 and TRBJ2-1; possible D gene TRBD1, 6 bases. This CDR3 is 12 amino acids long. The germline V gene encodes CDR1 MNHGY and CDR2 SAAAGT. V was pared by 5 bases and J by 11 bases, with 13 bases between. As DNA, the CDR3 is TGTGCCAGCAGTCTTTGGACAGATCAGCAGTTCTTC. Amino acid sequence: CASSLWTDQQFF.

The chain links TRBV7-8 to TRBJ1-2, with 8 bases matching TRBD1. J gave up 2 bases and V 5 bases, and 4 bases lay outside the gene matches. Germline CDR1 and CDR2: SGHVS and FQNEAQ. This CDR3 comprises 14 residues. The CDR3 sequence: CASSQGQANYGYTF. In nucleotides, the CDR3 is TGTGCCAGCAGCCAGGGACAGGCCAACTATGGCTACACCTTC.

The chain links TRBV4-2 to TRBJ2-1, with 10 bases lining up with TRBD2. The CDR3 has 17 residues. With V trimmed by 1 base and J by 4 bases, 7 bases remained unmatched. Germline V CDR1 and CDR2: LGHNA, YNFKEQ. CDR3 protein: CASSQGAGTSVYNEQFF. CDR3 DNA sequence: TGTGCCAGCAGCCAAGGTGCCGGGACTAGCGTTTACAATGAGCAGTTCTTC.

The genes are TRBV9 and TRBJ2-4; 11 nucleotides match TRBD1. Losses at the gene ends were 3 bases for V and 5 bases for J; bases not matched to a gene: 7. CDR1 and CDR2 (germline): SGDLS, YYNGEE. The CDR3 sequence is 16 residues long. The CDR3 DNA reads TGTGCCAGCAGCGGCGGGACAGGGGGGACCCAAAACATTCAGTACTTC. Encoded protein: CASSGGTGGTQNIQYF.

CDR3 protein: CASRATSGGHYEQYF. CDR3 bases: TGTGCCAGCAGGGCTACTAGCGGGGGGCACTACGAGCAGTACTTC. This chain links TRBV6-5 with TRBJ2-7, with TRBD2 identical over 12 bases. The CDR3 loop spans 15 amino acids. V lost 6 bases and J lost 3; bases outside the gene matches: 6. CDR1 MNHEY and CDR2 SVGAGI come from the germline V gene.

Only one count was recorded for this clone. The chain carries TRBV19 and TRBJ1-1; TRBD1 aligns across 7 bases. The germline CDR1 and CDR2 sequences are LNHDA and SQIVND (reference sequence). The CDR3 sequence is 17 residues long. V was pared by 5 bases and J by 0 bases, with 12 bases of the junction left unmatched. This CDR3 reads CASSFPRDRFMNTEAFF. In DNA, the CDR3 is TGTGCCAGTAGTTTCCCTCGGGACAGATTCATGAACACTGAAGCTTTCTTT.

The rearrangement joins TRBV3-1 (or the pseudogene TRBV3-2) to TRBJ1-3, with a tentative D call TRBD1 (5 bases). The CDR3 sequence is 17 residues long. Deletions cut 1 base from V and 0 bases from J, with 13 bases between. Germline values: CDR1 LGHDT, CDR2 YNNKEL (reference sequence). Here the CDR3 reads CASSQGAGIFSGNTIYF. CDR3 DNA sequence: TGTGCCAGCAGCCAAGGTGCAGGGATCTTCTCTGGAAACACCATATATTTT.

The chain carries TRBV6-5 and TRBJ1-2; D might be TRBD1 (5 bases). Trimming took 6 bases from V and 4 from J, leaving 9 bases between them. The CDR3 runs to 12 residues. Germline V gene data show CDR1 as MNHEY and CDR2 as SVGAGI. The CDR3, as DNA: TGTGCCAGCAGGGGGCGCGGCTATGGCTACACCTTC. Amino acids: CASRGRGYGYTF.

With regard to this clone: Sequence at one end of the junction differs from germline and may be a read error. The CDR3 DNA reads TGTGCCAGCAGTTCGGGGGGCCAAGGAATCTTT. Translated: CASSSGGQGIF. V and J are TRBV7-2 and TRBJ1-1, with D possibly TRBD1 on 6 matching bases. The CDR3 consists of 11 residues. From germline, CDR1 is SGHTA and CDR2 FQGNSA. The full variable domain, its missing parts supplied by reference TRBV7-2 and TRBJ1-1, is GAGVSQSPSNKVTEKGKDVELRCDPISGHTALYWYRQSLGQGLEFLIYFQGNSAPDKSGLPSDRFSAERTGGSVSTLTIQRTQQEDSAVYLCASSSGGQGIFGQGTRLTVV.

CDR3 in amino acids: CASSETQVRMYSNQPQHF. CDR3 in DNA: TGTGCCAGCAGCGAAACGCAGGTTAGGATGTATAGCAATCAGCCCCAGCATTTT. V is TRBV6-1 and J is TRBJ1-5; D call uncertain. The CDR3 is 18 amino acids. The ends were cut back, 6 bases at V and 0 bases at J, with 21 bases in the middle. CDR1 and CDR2 from the germline V gene are MNHNS and SASEGT.

The V gene is TRBV21-1, the J gene TRBJ1-1; no check of the table's D call, TRBD1, against the DNA was made. TRBV21-1 is designated a pseudogene. This CDR3 is built from 11 residues. For the CDR3, the DNA is TGTGCCAGACTCCACAGGGCTGAAGCTTTCTTT. Its protein product is CARLHRAEAFF.

The chain is built from TRBV19 and TRBJ1-5; possibly TRBD1 for D (6 bases). V shed 5 bases and J shed 6 bases, with 23 bases lying between them. The CDR3 covers 17 residues. The germline CDR1 and CDR2 sequences are LNHDA and SQIVND (reference sequence). In DNA, the CDR3 is TGTGCCAGTAGTTGGGTGGCGGACAGCTACTTTCTTCAGCCCCAGCATTTT. Amino acids: CASSWVADSYFLQPQHF.

The chain uses TRBV6-5 and TRBJ2-7, with D tentatively TRBD1 (5 bases). Per the germline V gene, CDR1 is MNHEY and CDR2 is SVGAGI. Trimming cost V 7 bases and J 2 bases, with 6 bases left between them. This CDR3 region has 11 residues. The CDR3 region is CASTGTYEQYF. The CDR3 DNA is TGTGCCAGCACAGGGACCTACGAGCAGTACTTC.

The gene calls are TRBV4-1 and TRBJ1-2; TRBD1 aligns across 7 bases. Germline CDR1 reads MGHRA; CDR2 reads YSYEKL. V lost 8 bases to trimming and J lost 6 bases; unmatched junction nucleotides: 15. CDR3 length equals 15 residues. CDR3 in amino acids: CASAMTWGTEHGYTF. The CDR3 coding sequence is TGCGCCAGCGCCATGACCTGGGGGACAGAACATGGCTACACCTTC.

This chain links TRBV19 with TRBJ1-1; TRBD1 is a possible D gene (5 bases). The CDR3 is 18 amino acids. Per the germline V gene, CDR1 is LNHDA and CDR2 is SQIVND (reference sequence). Between the trimmed V and J ends, which lost 4 bases and 0 bases, there was a span of 21 bases. The CDR3 here is CASSTRRVDTFMNTEAFF. The CDR3 DNA is TGTGCCAGTAGTACCCGGAGGGTGGACACGTTCATGAACACTGAAGCTTTCTTT.

This clone was detected once. This chain connects TRBV21-1 to TRBJ1-2; the table assigns TRBD1, which was not confirmed against the DNA. TRBV21-1 is annotated as a pseudogene. There are 15 residues in the CDR3. CDR3: CASSKDARINYGYTF. As DNA, the CDR3 is TGTGCCAGCAGCAAAGATGCCAGAATTAACTATGGCTACACCTTC.

The chain employs TRBV5-1 and TRBJ2-4; 14 bases line up with TRBD2. The V and J ends lost 5 bases and 0 bases, in that order; junction bases with no gene match: 4. The germline gives CDR1 SGHRS, CDR2 YFSETQ. CDR3 size: 17 residues. This CDR3 is CASRTSGGAEAKNIQYF. DNA of the CDR3: TGCGCCAGCAGGACTAGCGGGGGGGCGGAAGCCAAAAACATTCAGTACTTC.

The V gene is TRBV27, the J gene TRBJ2-1; 8 nucleotides line up with TRBD2. The germline CDR1 and CDR2 sequences are MNHEY and SMNVEV (reference sequence). This CDR3 comprises 17 residues. With V trimmed by 5 bases and J by 7 bases, 16 bases remained unmatched. CDR3 coding DNA: TGTGCCAGCAGTATCGGACTAGCCCGTTCGTTGCGGAATGAGCAGTTCTTC. Amino acids: CASSIGLARSLRNEQFF.

This clone was recorded a few times. V is TRBV6-2 or TRBV6-3 and J is TRBJ2-3; 7 nucleotides line up with TRBD2. The V gene end was trimmed by 5 bases and the J gene end by 0 bases; junction bases not matched to a gene: 11. The CDR3 sequence is 17 residues long. CDR1 and CDR2 from the germline V gene are MNHEY and SVGEGT. For the CDR3, the DNA is TGTGCCAGCAGTCAACCCACTCTAGCGGCTAGCACAGATACGCAGTATTTT. This encodes CASSQPTLAASTDTQYF.

The rearrangement joins TRBV6-5 to TRBJ2-5, with 15 bases aligning to TRBD2. V lost 8 bases and J lost 5; bases outside the gene matches: 6. This CDR3 has 15 amino acids. Germline CDR1 is MNHEY and CDR2 is SVGAGI. The CDR3 region is CASGLAGGAAETQYF. The DNA for the CDR3 is TGTGCCAGCGGACTAGCGGGGGGGGCAGCGGAGACCCAGTACTTC.

This clone was seen a handful of times. V gene TRBV30 combines with J gene TRBJ1-4; D is possibly TRBD1 (6 bases). V dropped 3 bases and J dropped 5 bases, with 19 bases sitting between them. The CDR3 is 16 residues long. In germline, CDR1 is GTSNPN, CDR2 SVGIG (reference sequence). The CDR3 spells CAWRSRTGTMNEKLFF. CDR3 nucleotides: TGTGCCTGGAGGAGCCGGACCGGGACAATGAATGAAAAACTGTTTTTT.

The chain uses TRBV27 and TRBJ2-7; TRBD1 might be the D (5 bases). CDR3 length equals 15 residues. Trimming took 0 bases from V and 2 from J, leaving 11 bases between them. Germline-derived CDR1 and CDR2 are MNHEY and SMNVEV (reference sequence). CDR3 sequence (DNA): TGTGCCAGCAGTTTATCGTGGACACTTGCCTACGAGCAGTACTTC. Translating gives CASSLSWTLAYEQYF.

The V and J genes are TRBV28 and TRBJ1-1; 8 bases are shared with TRBD1. Losses at the gene ends were 7 bases for V and 0 bases for J; bases not matched to a gene: 7. From germline, CDR1 is MDHEN and CDR2 SYDVKM. The CDR3 covers 15 residues. CDR3 protein: CASTTTGVLNTEAFF. The CDR3 DNA sequence: TGTGCCAGCACCACGACAGGGGTCCTGAACACTGAAGCTTTCTTT.

This clone has just one count. J is TRBJ1-2 and V is TRBV3-1 (or the pseudogene TRBV3-2); 8 nucleotides match TRBD1. With V trimmed by 4 bases and J by 7 bases, 14 bases remained unmatched. This CDR3 has 16 amino acids. The germline gives CDR1 LGHDT, CDR2 YNNKEL (reference sequence). The CDR3 coding sequence is TGTGCCAGCAGCCTTAATCTCGTCCAGGGGGCGACTGGCTACACCTTC. This codes for CASSLNLVQGATGYTF.

Only a few counts were recorded for this clone. The chain has TRBV3-1 (or the pseudogene TRBV3-2) and TRBJ1-4; no clear D gene. The CDR3 runs to 14 residues. CDR1 and CDR2 (germline): LGHDT, YNNKEL (reference sequence). The V end lost 4 bases, the J end lost 0 bases, and 6 bases lay between the germline ends. CDR3 DNA sequence: TGTGCCAGCAGCCTGTATGCAACTAATGAAAAACTGTTTTTT. Amino acids: CASSLYATNEKLFF.

Written as DNA, the CDR3 is TGTGCCAGCGGGACGGGACTATCATACGAGCAGTACTTC. Amino acid sequence: CASGTGLSYEQYF. The chain uses TRBV27 and TRBJ2-7; TRBD2 aligns across 7 bases. The germline V gene has CDR1 MNHEY and CDR2 SMNVEV (reference sequence). The junction had 8 bases not matched to a gene; V was cut back by 8 bases and J by 4 bases. This CDR3 comprises 13 residues.

The chain uses TRBV19 and TRBJ1-2; 7 nucleotides agree with TRBD1. In germline, CDR1 is LNHDA, CDR2 SQIVND (reference sequence). Trimming removed 5 bases from V and 0 bases from J; junction bases left unmatched: 12. CDR3 size: 17 residues. The CDR3 here is CASSRMGRGTSNYGYTF. The CDR3 DNA is TGTGCCAGTAGTCGAATGGGCAGGGGGACCTCTAACTATGGCTACACCTTC.

This clone showed up just a few times. This chain links TRBV5-1 with TRBJ2-1; D gene uncertain. The CDR3 totals 15 residues. CDR1 is SGHRS and CDR2 is YFSETQ in the germline V gene. Trimming cost V 3 bases and J 3 bases, with 13 bases left between them. The CDR3 spells CASSYSDPGYNEQFF. CDR3 in DNA: TGCGCCAGCAGCTATTCAGATCCTGGCTACAATGAGCAGTTCTTC.

The V gene is TRBV11-2, the J gene TRBJ1-2; D is perhaps TRBD1 (6 bases). V was shortened by 1 base and J by 2 bases, with 11 bases between the two germline ends. Germline V gene data show CDR1 as SGHAT and CDR2 as FQNNGV. The CDR3 consists of 15 residues. This CDR3 reads CASSLALGGNYGYTF. The CDR3 nucleotides read TGTGCCAGCAGCTTAGCCCTAGGGGGAAACTATGGCTACACCTTC.

The chain couples TRBV5-1 to TRBJ2-7, with 12 bases aligning to TRBD2. The CDR3 loop spans 17 amino acids. V was pared by 3 bases and J by 5 bases, with 12 bases of the junction left unmatched. Per germline, CDR1 SGHRS and CDR2 YFSETQ. The CDR3 nucleotides are TGCGCCAGCAGCTCCGGGACTAGCGGGCCGATAGGCCACGAGCAGTACTTC. As protein: CASSSGTSGPIGHEQYF.

V gene TRBV10-3 combines with J gene TRBJ2-7; D gene unclear. The germline V gene encodes CDR1 ENHRY and CDR2 SYGVKD. CDR3 size: 14 residues. V was cut by 3 bases and J by 1 base, with 10 bases left in between. CDR3 sequence: CAISDQVKSYEQYF. Written as DNA, the CDR3 is TGTGCCATCAGTGACCAGGTGAAATCCTACGAGCAGTACTTC.